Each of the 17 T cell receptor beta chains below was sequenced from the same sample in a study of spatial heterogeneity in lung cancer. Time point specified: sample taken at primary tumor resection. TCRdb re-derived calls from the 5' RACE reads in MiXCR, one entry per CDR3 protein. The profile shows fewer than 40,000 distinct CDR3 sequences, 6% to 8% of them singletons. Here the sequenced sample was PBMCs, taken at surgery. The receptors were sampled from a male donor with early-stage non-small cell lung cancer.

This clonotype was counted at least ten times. This chain's CDR3 is CATSRPGQQSDTQYF. CDR3 bases: TGTGCCACCAGCAGGCCGGGACAGCAATCAGATACGCAGTATTTT. This chain uses TRBV15 with TRBJ2-3, with 7 bases fitting TRBD1. There are 15 residues in the CDR3. CDR1 is LNHNV, CDR2 YYDKDF, per germline (reference sequence). The junction had 7 bases not matched to a gene; V was cut back by 3 bases and J by 4 bases.

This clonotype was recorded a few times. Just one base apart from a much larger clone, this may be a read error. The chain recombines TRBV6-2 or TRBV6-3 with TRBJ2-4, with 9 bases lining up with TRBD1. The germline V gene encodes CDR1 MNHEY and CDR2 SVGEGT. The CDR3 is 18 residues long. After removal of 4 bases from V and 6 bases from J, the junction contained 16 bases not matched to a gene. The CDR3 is CASSSFPPNWDRVNIQYF. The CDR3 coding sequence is TGTGCCAGCAGTTCCTTCCCGCCGAACTGGGACAGGGTAAACATTCAGTACTTC.

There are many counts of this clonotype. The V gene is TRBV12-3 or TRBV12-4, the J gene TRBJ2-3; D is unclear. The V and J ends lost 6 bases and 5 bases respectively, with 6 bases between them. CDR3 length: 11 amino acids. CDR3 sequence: CASSLEDTQYF. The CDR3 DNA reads TGTGCCAGCAGCCTTGAAGATACGCAGTATTTT.

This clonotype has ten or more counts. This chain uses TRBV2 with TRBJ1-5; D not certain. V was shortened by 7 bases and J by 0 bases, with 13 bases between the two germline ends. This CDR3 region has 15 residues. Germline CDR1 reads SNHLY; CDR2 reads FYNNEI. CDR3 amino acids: CASTIDAHSNQPQHF. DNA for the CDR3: TGTGCCAGCACCATAGATGCACATAGCAATCAGCCCCAGCATTTT.

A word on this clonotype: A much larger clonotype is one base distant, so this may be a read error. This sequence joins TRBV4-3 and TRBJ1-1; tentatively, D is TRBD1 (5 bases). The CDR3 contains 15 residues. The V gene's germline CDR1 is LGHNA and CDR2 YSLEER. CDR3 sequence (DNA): TGCGCCAGCAGCCAAGGATTTCCGACAGTCACTGCAGCTTTCTTT. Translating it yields CASSQGFPTVTAAFF.

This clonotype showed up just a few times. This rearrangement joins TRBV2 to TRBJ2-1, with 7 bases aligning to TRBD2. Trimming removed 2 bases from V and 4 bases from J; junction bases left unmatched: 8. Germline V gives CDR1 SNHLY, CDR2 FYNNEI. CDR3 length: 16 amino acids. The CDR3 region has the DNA TGTGCCAGCAGTGAATTTTCGGGAGGCAATTACAATGAGCAGTTCTTC. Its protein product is CASSEFSGGNYNEQFF.

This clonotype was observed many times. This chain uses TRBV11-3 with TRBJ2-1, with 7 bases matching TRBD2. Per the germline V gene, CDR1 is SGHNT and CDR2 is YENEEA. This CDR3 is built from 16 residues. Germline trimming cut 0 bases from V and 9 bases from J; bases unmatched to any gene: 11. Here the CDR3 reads CASSLDRVGGPVEQFF. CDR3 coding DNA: TGTGCCAGCAGCTTAGATCGCGTGGGAGGGCCCGTTGAGCAGTTCTTC. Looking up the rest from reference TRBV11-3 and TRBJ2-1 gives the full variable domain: EAGVVQSPRYKIIEKKQPVAFWCNPISGHNTLYWYLQNLGQGPELLIRYENEEAVDDSQLPKDRFSAERLKGVDSTLKIQPAELGDSAVYLCASSLDRVGGPVEQFFGPGTRLTVL.

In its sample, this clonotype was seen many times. CDR3 in amino acids: CASSSGLAGQETQYF. As DNA, the CDR3 is TGTGCCAGCAGTTCGGGACTAGCGGGCCAAGAGACCCAGTACTTC. This chain joins TRBV6-1 and TRBJ2-5, with TRBD2 matching over 12 bases. The CDR3 spans 15 residues. Germline V gives CDR1 MNHNS, CDR2 SASEGT. Germline trimming cut 5 bases from V and 1 base from J; bases unmatched to any gene: 2.

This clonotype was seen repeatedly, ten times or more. CDR3 residues: CASSPQAGSPNQPQHF. The DNA for the CDR3 is TGTGCCAGCAGCCCTCAAGCGGGCAGCCCCAATCAGCCCCAGCATTTT. V gene TRBV9 combines with J gene TRBJ1-5; D is undetermined. The CDR3 contains 16 residues. The germline CDR1 and CDR2 sequences are SGDLS and YYNGEE. V was clipped by 4 bases and J by 3 bases, with 17 bases between them.

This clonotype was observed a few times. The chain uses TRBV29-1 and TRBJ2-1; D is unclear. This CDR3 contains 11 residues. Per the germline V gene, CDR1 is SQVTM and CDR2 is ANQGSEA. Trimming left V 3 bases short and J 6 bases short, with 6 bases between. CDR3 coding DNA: TGCAGCGTTGATACGGTCAATGAGCAGTTCTTC. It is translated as CSVDTVNEQFF.

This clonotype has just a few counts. As DNA, the CDR3 is TGTGCCAGCAGCTTACGCGGGACTACCCGGGACACTGAAGCTTTCTTT. It translates to CASSLRGTTRDTEAFF. The chain recombines TRBV11-3 with TRBJ1-1; D is possibly TRBD1 (5 bases). Germline V gives CDR1 SGHNT, CDR2 YENEEA. The V end was cut by 2 bases, the J end by 3 bases, with 16 bases between. The CDR3 is 16 residues long. Looking up the rest from reference TRBV11-3 and TRBJ1-1 gives the full variable domain: EAGVVQSPRYKIIEKKQPVAFWCNPISGHNTLYWYLQNLGQGPELLIRYENEEAVDDSQLPKDRFSAERLKGVDSTLKIQPAELGDSAVYLCASSLRGTTRDTEAFFGQGTRLTVV.

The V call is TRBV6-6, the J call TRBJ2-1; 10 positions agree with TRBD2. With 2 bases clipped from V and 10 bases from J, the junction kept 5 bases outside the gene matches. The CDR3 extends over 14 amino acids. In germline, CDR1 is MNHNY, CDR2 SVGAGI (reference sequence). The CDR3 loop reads CASSYTSGNIEQFF. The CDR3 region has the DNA TGTGCCAGCAGTTACACTAGCGGGAATATAGAGCAGTTCTTC.

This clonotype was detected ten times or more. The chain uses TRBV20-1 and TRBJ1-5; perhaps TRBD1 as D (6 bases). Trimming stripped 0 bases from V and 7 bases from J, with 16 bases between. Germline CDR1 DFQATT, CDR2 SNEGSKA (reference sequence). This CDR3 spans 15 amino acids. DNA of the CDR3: TGCAGTGCTAGAGATCAAGGGGGGGCAAGGCAGCCCCAGCATTTT. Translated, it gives CSARDQGGARQPQHF.

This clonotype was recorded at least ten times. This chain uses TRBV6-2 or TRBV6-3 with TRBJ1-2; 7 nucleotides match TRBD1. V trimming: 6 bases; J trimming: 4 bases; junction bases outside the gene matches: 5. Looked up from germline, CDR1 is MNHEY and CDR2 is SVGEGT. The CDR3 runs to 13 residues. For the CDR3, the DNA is TGTGCCAGCAGCCTGGGACAGTCCTATGGCTACACCTTC. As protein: CASSLGQSYGYTF.

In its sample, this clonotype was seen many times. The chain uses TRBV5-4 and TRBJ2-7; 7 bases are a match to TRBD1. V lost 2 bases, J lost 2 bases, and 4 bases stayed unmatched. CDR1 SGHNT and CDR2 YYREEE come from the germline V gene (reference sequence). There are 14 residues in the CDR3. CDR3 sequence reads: CASSFRDSPYEQYF. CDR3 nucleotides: TGTGCCAGCAGCTTCCGGGACAGTCCCTACGAGCAGTACTTC.

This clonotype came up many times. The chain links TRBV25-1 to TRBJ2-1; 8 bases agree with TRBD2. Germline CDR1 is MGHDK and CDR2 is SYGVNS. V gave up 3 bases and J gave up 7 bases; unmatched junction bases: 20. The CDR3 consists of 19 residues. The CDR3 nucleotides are TGTGCCAGCAGTGATGGCTTACTAGCGGAGGATCCCCTCCGGAATGAGCAGTTCTTC. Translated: CASSDGLLAEDPLRNEQFF.

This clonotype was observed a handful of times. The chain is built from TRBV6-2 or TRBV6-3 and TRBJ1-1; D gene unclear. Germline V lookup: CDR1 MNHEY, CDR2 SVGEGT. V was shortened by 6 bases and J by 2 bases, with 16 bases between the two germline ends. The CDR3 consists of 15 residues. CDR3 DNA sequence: TGTGCCAGCAGCAACAGCCGGGGTTATAACACTGAAGCTTTCTTT. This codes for CASSNSRGYNTEAFF.